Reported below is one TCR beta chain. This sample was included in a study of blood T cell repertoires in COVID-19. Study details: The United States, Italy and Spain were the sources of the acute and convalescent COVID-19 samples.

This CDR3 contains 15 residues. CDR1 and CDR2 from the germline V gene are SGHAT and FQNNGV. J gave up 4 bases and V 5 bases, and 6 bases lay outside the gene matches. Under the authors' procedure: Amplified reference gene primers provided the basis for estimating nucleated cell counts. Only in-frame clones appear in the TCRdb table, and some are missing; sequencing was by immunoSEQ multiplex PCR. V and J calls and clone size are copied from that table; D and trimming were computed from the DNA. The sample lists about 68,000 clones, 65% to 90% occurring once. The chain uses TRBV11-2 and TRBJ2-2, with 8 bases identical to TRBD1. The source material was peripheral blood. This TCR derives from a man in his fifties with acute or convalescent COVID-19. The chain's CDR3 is CASSPRGQSTGELFF. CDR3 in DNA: TGTGCCAGCAGCCCCAGGGGGCAGAGCACCGGGGAGCTGTTTTTT. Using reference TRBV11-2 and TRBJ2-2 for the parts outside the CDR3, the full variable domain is EAGVAQSPRYKIIEKRQSVAFWCNPISGHATLYWYQQILGQGPKLLIQFQNNGVVDDSQLPKDRFSAERLKGVDSTLKIQPAKLEDSAVYLCASSPRGQSTGELFFGEGSRLTVL.